The T cell receptor (beta chain) under discussion was sequenced for a study of blood T cell repertoires in COVID-19. Those designated as exposed participants met a COVID-19 case within 2 weeks before study entry. Repertoires were generated with immunoSEQ multiplex PCR, while TCRdb's copy carries only in-frame clones and drops some. This sample yields approximately 220,000 clones, of which 83% are seen a single time; nearly 5% belongs to the top ten. V lost 7 bases to trimming and J lost 0 bases, with 16 bases between them. Germline V CDR1 and CDR2: MDHEN, SYDVKM. This CDR3 spans 16 amino acids. This chain uses TRBV28 with TRBJ1-3, with D tentatively TRBD1 (6 bases). The sample consisted of PBMCs or T cells enriched from blood (not recorded which). The TCR sequence derives from a woman aged 45-65 years who had been exposed to COVID-19. CDR3 sequence: CASTKGGVLSGNTIYF. CDR3 bases: TGTGCCAGCACCAAGGGGGGGGTCCTCTCTGGAAACACCATATATTTT.